This section outlines one TCR beta chain sequence together with its context. Its antigen is unknown. The data originate from a study of cytomegalovirus exposure and HLA in healthy donors. PCR involved 60 Vbeta and 13 Jbeta primers. Clones were read by immunoSEQ multiplex PCR, and TCRdb kept only the in-frame ones, dropping some. The top ten clones hold about 7% of a sample with 150,000 to 200,000 clones, about 80% of them seen once. J lost 2 bases, V lost 4 bases, and 2 bases had no gene match. The length of the CDR3 is 14 residues. Germline V CDR1 and CDR2: SGHRS, YFSETQ. Overall study results and limits: TCR beta sequences reportedly predicted most subjects' HLA-A and HLA-B alleles accurately. Within an earlier analysis, most TCR beta V segments proved productive either about 90% or about 30% of the time. Later on, a genetic analysis was performed. It linked a missense variant in DCLRE1C with V- and J-gene trimming of TCR beta.

The sequenced sample consisted of PBMCs. The TCR comes from a man younger than 45 in good health and CMV-seropositive. This sequence joins TRBV5-1 and TRBJ1-2; TRBD1 matches at 10 bases. CDR3 coding DNA: TGCGCCAGCAGCACGACAGGGGGCAACTATGGCTACACCTTC. This codes for CASSTTGGNYGYTF. The complete variable domain, with remaining parts taken from reference TRBV5-1 and TRBJ1-2, reads KAGVTQTPRYLIKTRGQQVTLSCSPISGHRSVSWYQQTPGQGLQFLFEYFSETQRNKGNFPGRFSGRQFSNSRSEMNVSTLELGDSALYLCASSTTGGNYGYTFGSGTRLTVV.